These 22 T cell receptor beta chains originate from one sample sequenced in a study of cytomegalovirus exposure and HLA in healthy donors. 13 Jbeta primers and 60 Vbeta primers were used for the PCR. This table comes from immunoSEQ multiplex PCR, and its TCRdb copy is limited to in-frame clones, with some not included. The table includes roughly 140,000 clones, around 79% detected once. The material sequenced was PBMCs. These receptors were obtained from a male donor in good health and CMV-seronegative.

V usage is TRBV5-8 and J usage is TRBJ1-2; D might be TRBD1 (5 bases). CDR3 length: 14 amino acids. From germline, CDR1 is SGHTS and CDR2 YDEGEE. Between the trimmed V and J ends, which lost 4 bases and 6 bases, there was a span of 16 bases. CDR3 amino acids: CASSPWGVSNGYTF. In DNA, the CDR3 is TGTGCCAGCAGCCCCTGGGGGGTATCCAATGGCTACACCTTC.

The rearrangement uses TRBV4-2 and TRBJ2-7, with 10 bases matching TRBD1. The CDR3 is 15 residues long. Trimming took 0 bases from V and 9 from J; bases not matched to a gene: 8. Germline loops: CDR1 LGHNA, CDR2 YNFKEQ. The CDR3 DNA sequence: TGTGCCAGCAGCCAAGATAGCGACAGGGGGCGAATGCAGTACTTC. Translating it yields CASSQDSDRGRMQYF.

The chain uses TRBV7-9 and TRBJ2-3, with TRBD2 matching 7 bases. With V trimmed by 2 bases and J by 0 bases, 5 bases remained unmatched. Germline lookup yields CDR1 SEHNR and CDR2 FQNEAQ (reference sequence). The CDR3 covers 16 residues. CDR3 residues: CASSLLLARSTDTQYF. The DNA of the CDR3 is TGTGCCAGCAGCTTACTACTAGCGCGCAGCACAGATACGCAGTATTTT.

The chain links TRBV7-3 to TRBJ2-3; 11 bases agree with TRBD2. With V trimmed by 2 bases and J by 7 bases, 11 bases remained unmatched. Germline values: CDR1 SGHTA, CDR2 FQGTGA. The CDR3 is 17 amino acids. The CDR3 region is CASSLGTTSGSANTQYF. As DNA, the CDR3 is TGTGCCAGCAGCTTAGGGACCACTAGCGGGAGTGCGAATACGCAGTATTTT.

V usage is TRBV5-6 and J usage is TRBJ2-7; TRBD1 matches 7 bases. The CDR3 loop spans 16 amino acids. The V segment lost 0 bases and the J segment 2 bases; nucleotides outside the gene matches: 8. Germline V gene lookup returns CDR1 SGHDT and CDR2 YYEEEE. The DNA of the CDR3 is TGTGCCAGCAGCTTGGGGCCCGACAGGGCGCCCTACGAGCAGTACTTC. Amino acids: CASSLGPDRAPYEQYF.

This chain connects TRBV6-5 to TRBJ1-2; 11 bases align to TRBD1. There are 14 residues in the CDR3. The V gene's germline CDR1 is MNHEY and CDR2 SVGAGI. Losses at the gene ends were 5 bases for V and 8 bases for J; bases not matched to a gene: 7. CDR3 region: CASSPPGQGVGYTF. CDR3 DNA sequence: TGTGCCAGCAGTCCCCCGGGACAGGGGGTCGGCTACACCTTC.

This rearrangement joins TRBV27 to TRBJ1-2, with 9 positions matching TRBD1. Germline V gene data show CDR1 as MNHEY and CDR2 as SMNVEV (reference sequence). This CDR3 is 14 amino acids long. The CDR3 bases are TGTGCAACCCTCAAACAGGGGGCGAACTATGGCTACACCTTC. Protein product: CATLKQGANYGYTF.

V usage is TRBV18 and J usage is TRBJ2-7; tentative D call: TRBD1 (6 bases). Germline assignment: CDR1 KGHSH and CDR2 LQKENI. Trimming stripped 2 bases from V and 2 bases from J, with 10 bases between. This CDR3 comprises 14 residues. The CDR3, as DNA: TGTGCCAGCTCACCAGACAGGAGCGCCTACGAGCAGTACTTC. It specifies CASSPDRSAYEQYF.

This chain uses TRBV4-3 with TRBJ1-2; no clear D gene. Trimming removed 4 bases at V and 3 bases at J, with 12 bases between. CDR3 length: 14 amino acids. The V gene's germline CDR1 is LGHNA and CDR2 YSLEER. This CDR3 is CASSRTLGHYGYTF. CDR3 in DNA: TGCGCCAGCAGCCGGACTTTGGGTCACTATGGCTACACCTTC.

V and J are TRBV6-5 and TRBJ2-1; 8 positions match TRBD2. CDR1 is MNHEY and CDR2 is SVGAGI in the germline V gene. V shed 2 bases, J shed 6 bases, and the junction held 9 bases outside the gene matches. The CDR3 has 16 residues. CDR3 sequence (DNA): TGTGCCAGCAGTTACGGGATAGCGGGAAAGGTCAATGAGCAGTTCTTC. Protein sequence: CASSYGIAGKVNEQFF.

This chain uses TRBV5-1 with TRBJ2-1; TRBD2 matches at 7 bases. Germline lookup yields CDR1 SGHRS and CDR2 YFSETQ. CDR3 length equals 18 residues. J gave up 0 bases and V 4 bases, and 13 bases lay outside the gene matches. CDR3 amino acids: CASSPISLARSSYNEQFF. The CDR3 nucleotides read TGCGCCAGCAGCCCGATATCACTAGCGCGAAGCTCCTACAATGAGCAGTTCTTC.

J is TRBJ1-1 and V is TRBV7-2; D is undetermined. Germline lookup yields CDR1 SGHTA and CDR2 FQGNSA. Trimming took 7 bases from V and 0 from J, leaving 9 bases between them. The CDR3 extends over 13 amino acids. The CDR3 DNA reads as TGTGCCAGCACCTCCCACTTGAACACTGAAGCTTTCTTT. Its translation is CASTSHLNTEAFF.

The genes are TRBV30 and TRBJ1-1; no firm D call. The CDR3 extends over 12 amino acids. V gave up 2 bases and J gave up 8 bases, with 12 bases separating them. Germline V gene sequence: CDR1 GTSNPN, CDR2 SVGIG (reference sequence). Here the CDR3 reads CAWSHGSGEAFF. As DNA, the CDR3 is TGTGCCTGGAGTCACGGGAGCGGAGAAGCTTTCTTT.

The chain employs TRBV19 and TRBJ2-7, with D possibly matching TRBD1 (6 bases). The CDR3 runs to 13 residues. Germline values: CDR1 LNHDA, CDR2 SQIVND (reference sequence). V gave up 5 bases and J gave up 2 bases, with 10 bases separating them. The DNA of the CDR3 is TGTGCCAGTAGTCCAAGACAGGCCTACGAGCAGTACTTC. Translated, it gives CASSPRQAYEQYF.

A word on this clone: One end of the junction varies from germline; a read error may be responsible. V and J are TRBV7-7 and TRBJ2-7; 7 nucleotides agree with TRBD2. CDR1 is SSHAT, CDR2 FNYEAQ, per germline (reference sequence). The CDR3 length is 14 residues. In nucleotides, the CDR3 is TGTGCTAGCAGCTTACAAGGGACTAAGGACGAGCAGTACTTC. Translating it yields CASSLQGTKDEQYF.

The chain uses TRBV25-1 and TRBJ2-7, with a possible D match to TRBD1 (6 bases). The CDR3 consists of 13 residues. The germline gives CDR1 MGHDK, CDR2 SYGVNS. The ends were cut back, 4 bases at V and 2 bases at J, with 9 bases in the middle. CDR3 protein: CASSGTVPYEQYF. CDR3 sequence (DNA): TGTGCCAGCAGTGGGACAGTTCCCTACGAGCAGTACTTC.

The chain recombines TRBV9 with TRBJ1-1; maybe TRBD1 (5 bases). Germline CDR1 and CDR2: SGDLS and YYNGEE. The CDR3 is 16 amino acids. V was trimmed by 4 bases and J by 4 bases, leaving 20 bases between them. CDR3 sequence (DNA): TGTGCCAGCAGCTCCCAACTCAGGGAGGGGAGCACTGAAGCTTTCTTT. Translating gives CASSSQLREGSTEAFF. The full variable domain, with the rest looked up from reference TRBV9 and TRBJ1-1, is DSGVTQTPKHLITATGQRVTLRCSPRSGDLSVYWYQQSLDQGLQFLIQYYNGEERAKGNILERFSAQQFPDLHSELNLSSLELGDSALYFCASSSQLREGSTEAFFGQGTRLTVV.

This rearrangement joins TRBV11-3 to TRBJ2-7, with 7 bases lining up with TRBD1. Per the germline V gene, CDR1 is SGHNT and CDR2 is YENEEA. The CDR3 spans 13 residues. J was trimmed by 6 bases and V by 5 bases; bases with no gene match: 7. The CDR3 protein is CASSPRQGGEQYF. CDR3 coding DNA: TGTGCCAGCAGCCCCAGACAGGGTGGCGAGCAGTACTTC.

The rearrangement uses TRBV7-3 and TRBJ2-3, with 11 bases matching TRBD2. The V segment lost 4 bases and the J segment 4 bases; nucleotides outside the gene matches: 1. The CDR3 contains 14 residues. The germline CDR1 and CDR2 sequences are SGHTA and FQGTGA. CDR3 DNA sequence: TGTGCCAGCAGCTCTAGCGGGGGGCCAGATACGCAGTATTTT. Protein: CASSSSGGPDTQYF.

This chain joins TRBV23-1 and TRBJ2-2; possibly TRBD1 for D (5 bases). TRBV23-1 carries the ORF label, with uncertain function. Deletions cut 4 bases from V and 3 bases from J, with 12 bases between. This CDR3 is built from 15 residues. CDR3 protein: CASSPQGPHTGELFF. The CDR3 nucleotides are TGCGCCAGCAGTCCCCAGGGCCCCCACACCGGGGAGCTGTTTTTT.

The chain has TRBV5-4 and TRBJ1-2, with 11 bases identical to TRBD1. J lost 3 bases, V lost 3 bases, and 4 bases had no gene match. CDR3 length: 15 residues. Germline V gives CDR1 SGHNT, CDR2 YYREEE (reference sequence). The CDR3 coding sequence is TGTGCCAGCAGCTCAGGACAGGGGGCATACTATGGCTACACCTTC. Translation gives CASSSGQGAYYGYTF.

The chain couples TRBV30 to TRBJ2-1; 7 bases line up with TRBD2. Germline values: CDR1 GTSNPN, CDR2 SVGIG (reference sequence). The CDR3 runs to 16 residues. With V trimmed by 0 bases and J by 9 bases, 14 bases remained unmatched. As DNA, the CDR3 is TGTGCCTGGAGTGTGGAGCGGCTCTCGGGCGGGGGTGAGCAGTTCTTC. Protein sequence: CAWSVERLSGGGEQFF. Using reference TRBV30 and TRBJ2-1 for the parts outside the CDR3, the full variable domain is SQTIHQWPATLVQPVGSPLSLECTVEGTSNPNLYWYRQAAGRGLQLLFYSVGIGQISSEVPQNLSASRPQDRQFILSSKKLLLSDSGFYLCAWSVERLSGGGEQFFGPGTRLTVL.